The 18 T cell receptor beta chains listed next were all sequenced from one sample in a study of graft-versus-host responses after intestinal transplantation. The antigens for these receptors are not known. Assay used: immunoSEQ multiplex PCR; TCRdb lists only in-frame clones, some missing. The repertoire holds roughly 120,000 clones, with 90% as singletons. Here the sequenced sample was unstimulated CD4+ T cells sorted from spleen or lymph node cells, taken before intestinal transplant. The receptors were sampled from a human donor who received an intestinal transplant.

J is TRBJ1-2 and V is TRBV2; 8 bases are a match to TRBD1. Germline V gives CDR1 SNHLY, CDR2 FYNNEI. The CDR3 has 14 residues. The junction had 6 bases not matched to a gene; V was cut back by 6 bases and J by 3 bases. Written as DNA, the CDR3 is TGTGCCAGCAGACGCGGACAGGGTTACTATGGCTACACCTTC. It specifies CASRRGQGYYGYTF. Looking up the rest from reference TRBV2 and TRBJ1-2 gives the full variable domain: EPEVTQTPSHQVTQMGQEVILRCVPISNHLYFYWYRQILGQKVEFLVSFYNNEISEKSEIFDDQFSVERPDGSNFTLKIRSTKLEDSAMYFCASRRGQGYYGYTFGSGTRLTVV.

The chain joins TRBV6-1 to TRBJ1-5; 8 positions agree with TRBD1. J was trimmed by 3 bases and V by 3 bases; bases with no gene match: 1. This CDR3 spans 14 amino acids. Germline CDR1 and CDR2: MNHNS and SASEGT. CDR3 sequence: CASSEDRVNQPQHF. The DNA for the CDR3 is TGTGCCAGCAGTGAGGACAGGGTCAATCAGCCCCAGCATTTT.

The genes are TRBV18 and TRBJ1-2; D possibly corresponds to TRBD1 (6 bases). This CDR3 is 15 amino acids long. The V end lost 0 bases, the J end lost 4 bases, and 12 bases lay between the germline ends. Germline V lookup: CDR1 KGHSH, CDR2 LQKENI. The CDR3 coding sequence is TGTGCCAGCTCACCACCGAGACAGGCTTTCTATGGCTACACCTTC. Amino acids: CASSPPRQAFYGYTF.

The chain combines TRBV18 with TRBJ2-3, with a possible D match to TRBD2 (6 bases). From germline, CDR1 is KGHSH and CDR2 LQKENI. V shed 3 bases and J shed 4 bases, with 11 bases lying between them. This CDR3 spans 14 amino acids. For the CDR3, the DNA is TGTGCCAGCTCACCGCGGAGGGAAGCAGATACGCAGTATTTT. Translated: CASSPRREADTQYF.

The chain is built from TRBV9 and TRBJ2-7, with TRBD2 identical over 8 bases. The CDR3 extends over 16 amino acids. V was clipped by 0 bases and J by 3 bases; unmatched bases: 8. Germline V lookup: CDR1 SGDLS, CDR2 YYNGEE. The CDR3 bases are TGTGCCAGCAGCGTAGGGGGTAGCGGGGATGACTACGAGCAGTACTTC. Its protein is CASSVGGSGDDYEQYF. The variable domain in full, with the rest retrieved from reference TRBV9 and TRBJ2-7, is DSGVTQTPKHLITATGQRVTLRCSPRSGDLSVYWYQQSLDQGLQFLIQYYNGEERAKGNILERFSAQQFPDLHSELNLSSLELGDSALYFCASSVGGSGDDYEQYFGPGTRLTVT.

The CDR3 DNA sequence: TGTGCCAGCAGCTTAAGGACTAGCGGTAACTACGAGCAGTACTTC. Translating gives CASSLRTSGNYEQYF. The gene calls are TRBV7-2 and TRBJ2-5; 10 bases are shared with TRBD2. The J call is in doubt because the DNA end fits TRBJ2-7 better. This CDR3 spans 15 amino acids. Looked up from germline, CDR1 is SGHTA and CDR2 is FQGNSA.

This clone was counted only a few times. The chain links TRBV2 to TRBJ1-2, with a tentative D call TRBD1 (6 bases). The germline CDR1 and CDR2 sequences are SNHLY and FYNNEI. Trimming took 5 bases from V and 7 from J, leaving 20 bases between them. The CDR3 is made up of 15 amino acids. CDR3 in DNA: TGTGCCAGCAGTTGGGACATACCTCTTTACGGTGGCTACACCTTC. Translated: CASSWDIPLYGGYTF.

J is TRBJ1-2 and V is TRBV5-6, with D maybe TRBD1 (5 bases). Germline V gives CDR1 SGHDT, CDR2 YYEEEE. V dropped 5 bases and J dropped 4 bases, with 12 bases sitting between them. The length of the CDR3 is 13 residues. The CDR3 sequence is CASRTTDGYGYTF. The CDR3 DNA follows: TGTGCCAGCAGAACGACAGACGGCTATGGCTACACCTTC.

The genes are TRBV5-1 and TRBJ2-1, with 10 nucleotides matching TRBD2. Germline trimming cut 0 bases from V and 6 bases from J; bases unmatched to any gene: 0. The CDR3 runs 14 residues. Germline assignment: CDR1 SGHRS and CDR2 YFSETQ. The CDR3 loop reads CASSLEREGNEQFF. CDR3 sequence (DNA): TGCGCCAGCAGCTTGGAGCGGGAGGGCAATGAGCAGTTCTTC.

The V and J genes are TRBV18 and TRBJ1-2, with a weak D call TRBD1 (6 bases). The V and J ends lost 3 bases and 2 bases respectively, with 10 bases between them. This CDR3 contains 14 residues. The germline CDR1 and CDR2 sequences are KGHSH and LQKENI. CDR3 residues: CASSPGGGNYGYTF. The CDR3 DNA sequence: TGTGCCAGCTCACCCGGCGGGGGCAACTATGGCTACACCTTC.

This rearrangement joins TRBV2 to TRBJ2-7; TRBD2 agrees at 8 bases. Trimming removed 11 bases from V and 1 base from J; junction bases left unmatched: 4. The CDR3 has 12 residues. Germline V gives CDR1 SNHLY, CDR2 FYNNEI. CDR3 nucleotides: TGTGCCGGCGGGAGGCGGTCCTACGAGCAGTACTTC. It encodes CAGGRRSYEQYF.

The CDR3, as DNA: TGTGCCAGCAGCGTAGCGCAGGGCACCGGGGAGCTGTTTTTT. Residues: CASSVAQGTGELFF. The rearrangement uses TRBV9 and TRBJ2-2; tentatively, D is TRBD1 (5 bases). The V end lost 0 bases, the J end lost 4 bases, and 7 bases lay between the germline ends. Per the germline V gene, CDR1 is SGDLS and CDR2 is YYNGEE. This CDR3 spans 14 amino acids.

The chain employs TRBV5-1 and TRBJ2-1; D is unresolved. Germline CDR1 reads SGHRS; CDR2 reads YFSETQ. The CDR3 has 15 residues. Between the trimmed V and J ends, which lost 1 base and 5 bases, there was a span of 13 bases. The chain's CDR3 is CASSLYISLNNEQFF. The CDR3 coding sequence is TGCGCCAGCAGCTTGTATATTTCCCTTAACAATGAGCAGTTCTTC.

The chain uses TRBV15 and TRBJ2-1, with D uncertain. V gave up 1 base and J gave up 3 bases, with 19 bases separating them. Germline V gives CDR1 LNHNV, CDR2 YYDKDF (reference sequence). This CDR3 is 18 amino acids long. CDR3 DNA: TGTGCCACCAGCAGAGGAGATGTTGGAGTGAAGGTCTACAATGAGCAGTTCTTC. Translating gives CATSRGDVGVKVYNEQFF.

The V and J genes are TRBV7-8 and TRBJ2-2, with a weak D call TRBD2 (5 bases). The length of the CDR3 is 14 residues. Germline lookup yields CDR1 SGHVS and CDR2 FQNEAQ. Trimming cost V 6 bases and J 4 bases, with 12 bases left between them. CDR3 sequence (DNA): TGTGCCAGCAGAGCCTCTGGAGGCACCGGGGAGCTGTTTTTT. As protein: CASRASGGTGELFF.

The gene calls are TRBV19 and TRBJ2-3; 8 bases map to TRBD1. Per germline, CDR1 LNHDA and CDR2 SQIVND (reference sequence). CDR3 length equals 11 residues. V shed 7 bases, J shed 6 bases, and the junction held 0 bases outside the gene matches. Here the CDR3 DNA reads TGTGCCAGTAACAGGGGGGATACGCAGTATTTT. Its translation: CASNRGDTQYF.

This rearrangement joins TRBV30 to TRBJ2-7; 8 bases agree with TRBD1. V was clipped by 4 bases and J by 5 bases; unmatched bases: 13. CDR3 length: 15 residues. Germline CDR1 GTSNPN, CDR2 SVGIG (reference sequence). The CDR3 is CAWIPLGGRGHEQYF. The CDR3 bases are TGTGCCTGGATTCCTCTTGGGGGCAGGGGGCACGAGCAGTACTTC.

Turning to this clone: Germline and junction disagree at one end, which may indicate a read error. CDR3 in amino acids: CSARPQVNGVF. In DNA form, the CDR3 reads TGCAGTGCTAGACCTCAAGTGAACGGGGTCTTC. This rearrangement joins TRBV20-1 to TRBJ2-1, with a weak D call TRBD2 (5 bases). Looked up from germline, CDR1 is DFQATT and CDR2 is SNEGSKA (reference sequence). CDR3 length: 11 amino acids.